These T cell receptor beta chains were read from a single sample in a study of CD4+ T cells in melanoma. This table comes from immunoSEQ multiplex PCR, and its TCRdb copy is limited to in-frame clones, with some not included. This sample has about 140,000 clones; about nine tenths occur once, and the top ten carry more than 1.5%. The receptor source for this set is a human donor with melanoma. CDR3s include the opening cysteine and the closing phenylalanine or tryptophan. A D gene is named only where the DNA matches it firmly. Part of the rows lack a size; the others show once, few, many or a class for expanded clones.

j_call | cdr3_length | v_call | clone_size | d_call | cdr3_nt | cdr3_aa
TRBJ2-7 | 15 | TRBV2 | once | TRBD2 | TGTGCCAGCAGTGGGGCTAGCGGGGACCGCTACGAGCAGTACTTC | CASSGASGDRYEQYF
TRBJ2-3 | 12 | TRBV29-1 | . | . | TGCAGCGTCAACAGCGGTCCAGATACGCAGTATTTT | CSVNSGPDTQYF
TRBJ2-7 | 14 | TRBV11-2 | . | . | TGTGCCAGCAGCTTAGCGGGGGGCCCTTACGAGCAGTACTTC | CASSLAGGPYEQYF
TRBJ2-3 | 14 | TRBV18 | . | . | TGTGCCAGCTCACCATATACAGGGTCTGCTACGCAGTATTTT | CASSPYTGSATQYF
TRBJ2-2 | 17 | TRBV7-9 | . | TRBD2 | TGTGCCAGCAGCCTAGGACTAGCGGGAGCGAACACCGGGGAGCTGTTTTTT | CASSLGLAGANTGELFF
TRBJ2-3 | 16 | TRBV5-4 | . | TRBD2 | TGTGCCAGCAGCTTGGCCGGGCGGGGGGGGAAAGATACGCAGTATTTT | CASSLAGRGGKDTQYF
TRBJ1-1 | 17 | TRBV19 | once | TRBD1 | TGTGCCAGTAGTATCCTCCCGGGACAGGGGGCTCAAACTGAAGCTTTCTTT | CASSILPGQGAQTEAFF
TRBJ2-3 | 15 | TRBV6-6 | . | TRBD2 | TGTGCCAGCAGTATCACGCGGGGGACGACAGATACGCAGTATTTT | CASSITRGTTDTQYF
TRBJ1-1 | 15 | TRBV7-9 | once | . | TGTGCCAGCAGCTTAACGGGGGTATTGAACACTGAAGCTTTCTTT | CASSLTGVLNTEAFF
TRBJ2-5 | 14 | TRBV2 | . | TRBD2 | TGTGCCAGCAGTCGCCTAGCGGCCCAAGAGACCCAGTACTTC | CASSRLAAQETQYF
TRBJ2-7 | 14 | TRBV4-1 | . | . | TGCGCCAGCAGCCAATTGCAGGGGGGGGACGAGCAGTACTTC | CASSQLQGGDEQYF
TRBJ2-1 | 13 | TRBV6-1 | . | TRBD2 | TGTGCCGGAAGACTAGCGGACGTCAATGAGCAGTTCTTC | CAGRLADVNEQFF
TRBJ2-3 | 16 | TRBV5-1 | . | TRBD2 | TGCGCCAGCAGCACCCTGACTAGCGGGGGTGCTGATACGCAGTATTTT | CASSTLTSGGADTQYF
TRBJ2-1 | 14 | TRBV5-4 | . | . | TGTGCCAGCAGCTTGGTAGGCCAGTACAATGAGCAGTTCTTC | CASSLVGQYNEQFF
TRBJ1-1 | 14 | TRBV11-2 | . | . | TGTGCCAGCAGTTTATTTTTGGAGGGCACTGAAGCTTTCTTT | CASSLFLEGTEAFF
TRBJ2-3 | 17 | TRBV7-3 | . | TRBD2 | TGTGCCAGCCCCCATGAGCGGCTAGCGGGCCGGTCTGATACGCAATATTTT | CASPHERLAGRSDTQYF
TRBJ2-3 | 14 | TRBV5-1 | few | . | TGCGCCAGCAGCTTGGTAGTCCCCCCAGATACGCAGTATTTT | CASSLVVPPDTQYF
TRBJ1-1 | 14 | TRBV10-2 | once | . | TGCGCCAGCAGACAACAGAGCAGGGACACTGAAGCTTTCTTT | CASRQQSRDTEAFF
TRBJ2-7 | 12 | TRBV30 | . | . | TGTGCCTGGAGTATAGGGACCTACGAGCAGTACTTC | CAWSIGTYEQYF
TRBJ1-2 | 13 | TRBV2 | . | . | TGTGCCAGCCTTGAGGGCGGGAACTATGGCTACACCTTC | CASLEGGNYGYTF
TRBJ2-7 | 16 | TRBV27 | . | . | TGTGCCAGCAGTTTATCGTGGGGGGCTAACGTCTACGAGCAGTACTTC | CASSLSWGANVYEQYF
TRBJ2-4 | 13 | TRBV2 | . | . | TGTGCCAGTCGGAGGACGTCCGACAACATTCAGTACTTC | CASRRTSDNIQYF
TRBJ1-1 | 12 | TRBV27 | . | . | TGTGCCAGCAGTTTCCTCGGCACTGAAGCTTTCTTT | CASSFLGTEAFF
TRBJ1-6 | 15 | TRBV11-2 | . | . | TGTGCCAGCAGGTTGTCGGGCAGGGATAATTCACCCCTCCACTTT | CASRLSGRDNSPLHF
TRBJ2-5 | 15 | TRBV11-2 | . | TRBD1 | TGTGCCAGCAGCTTCCACGGGACAGGCGAAGAGACCCAGTACTTC | CASSFHGTGEETQYF
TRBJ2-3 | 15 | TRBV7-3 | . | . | TGTGCCAGCAGCATCTACGGGGGTCGCACAGATACGCAGTATTTT | CASSIYGGRTDTQYF
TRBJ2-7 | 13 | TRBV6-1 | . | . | TGTGCCAGCAGTGACCTGGGCCTCTACGAGCAGTACTTC | CASSDLGLYEQYF
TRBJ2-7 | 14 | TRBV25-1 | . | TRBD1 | TGTGCCAGCAGTAGGGGACAGGGGTCAGACGAGCAGTACTTC | CASSRGQGSDEQYF
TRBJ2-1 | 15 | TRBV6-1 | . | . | TGTGCCACCAGGGGAACAGGAACGATAAACAATGAGCAGTTCTTC | CATRGTGTINNEQFF
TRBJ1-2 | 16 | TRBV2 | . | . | TGTGCCAGCAGTGAAGCCACCGGACAGAGACTCTCCAGCTACACCTTC | CASSEATGQRLSSYTF
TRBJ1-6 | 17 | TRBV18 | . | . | TGTGCCAGCTCACCAACTATGTGGGGGTTTGGTAATTCACCCCTCCACTTT | CASSPTMWGFGNSPLHF
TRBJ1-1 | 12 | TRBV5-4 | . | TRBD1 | TGTGCCAGCAGCTTTATGACAGGGGACGCTTTCTTT | CASSFMTGDAFF